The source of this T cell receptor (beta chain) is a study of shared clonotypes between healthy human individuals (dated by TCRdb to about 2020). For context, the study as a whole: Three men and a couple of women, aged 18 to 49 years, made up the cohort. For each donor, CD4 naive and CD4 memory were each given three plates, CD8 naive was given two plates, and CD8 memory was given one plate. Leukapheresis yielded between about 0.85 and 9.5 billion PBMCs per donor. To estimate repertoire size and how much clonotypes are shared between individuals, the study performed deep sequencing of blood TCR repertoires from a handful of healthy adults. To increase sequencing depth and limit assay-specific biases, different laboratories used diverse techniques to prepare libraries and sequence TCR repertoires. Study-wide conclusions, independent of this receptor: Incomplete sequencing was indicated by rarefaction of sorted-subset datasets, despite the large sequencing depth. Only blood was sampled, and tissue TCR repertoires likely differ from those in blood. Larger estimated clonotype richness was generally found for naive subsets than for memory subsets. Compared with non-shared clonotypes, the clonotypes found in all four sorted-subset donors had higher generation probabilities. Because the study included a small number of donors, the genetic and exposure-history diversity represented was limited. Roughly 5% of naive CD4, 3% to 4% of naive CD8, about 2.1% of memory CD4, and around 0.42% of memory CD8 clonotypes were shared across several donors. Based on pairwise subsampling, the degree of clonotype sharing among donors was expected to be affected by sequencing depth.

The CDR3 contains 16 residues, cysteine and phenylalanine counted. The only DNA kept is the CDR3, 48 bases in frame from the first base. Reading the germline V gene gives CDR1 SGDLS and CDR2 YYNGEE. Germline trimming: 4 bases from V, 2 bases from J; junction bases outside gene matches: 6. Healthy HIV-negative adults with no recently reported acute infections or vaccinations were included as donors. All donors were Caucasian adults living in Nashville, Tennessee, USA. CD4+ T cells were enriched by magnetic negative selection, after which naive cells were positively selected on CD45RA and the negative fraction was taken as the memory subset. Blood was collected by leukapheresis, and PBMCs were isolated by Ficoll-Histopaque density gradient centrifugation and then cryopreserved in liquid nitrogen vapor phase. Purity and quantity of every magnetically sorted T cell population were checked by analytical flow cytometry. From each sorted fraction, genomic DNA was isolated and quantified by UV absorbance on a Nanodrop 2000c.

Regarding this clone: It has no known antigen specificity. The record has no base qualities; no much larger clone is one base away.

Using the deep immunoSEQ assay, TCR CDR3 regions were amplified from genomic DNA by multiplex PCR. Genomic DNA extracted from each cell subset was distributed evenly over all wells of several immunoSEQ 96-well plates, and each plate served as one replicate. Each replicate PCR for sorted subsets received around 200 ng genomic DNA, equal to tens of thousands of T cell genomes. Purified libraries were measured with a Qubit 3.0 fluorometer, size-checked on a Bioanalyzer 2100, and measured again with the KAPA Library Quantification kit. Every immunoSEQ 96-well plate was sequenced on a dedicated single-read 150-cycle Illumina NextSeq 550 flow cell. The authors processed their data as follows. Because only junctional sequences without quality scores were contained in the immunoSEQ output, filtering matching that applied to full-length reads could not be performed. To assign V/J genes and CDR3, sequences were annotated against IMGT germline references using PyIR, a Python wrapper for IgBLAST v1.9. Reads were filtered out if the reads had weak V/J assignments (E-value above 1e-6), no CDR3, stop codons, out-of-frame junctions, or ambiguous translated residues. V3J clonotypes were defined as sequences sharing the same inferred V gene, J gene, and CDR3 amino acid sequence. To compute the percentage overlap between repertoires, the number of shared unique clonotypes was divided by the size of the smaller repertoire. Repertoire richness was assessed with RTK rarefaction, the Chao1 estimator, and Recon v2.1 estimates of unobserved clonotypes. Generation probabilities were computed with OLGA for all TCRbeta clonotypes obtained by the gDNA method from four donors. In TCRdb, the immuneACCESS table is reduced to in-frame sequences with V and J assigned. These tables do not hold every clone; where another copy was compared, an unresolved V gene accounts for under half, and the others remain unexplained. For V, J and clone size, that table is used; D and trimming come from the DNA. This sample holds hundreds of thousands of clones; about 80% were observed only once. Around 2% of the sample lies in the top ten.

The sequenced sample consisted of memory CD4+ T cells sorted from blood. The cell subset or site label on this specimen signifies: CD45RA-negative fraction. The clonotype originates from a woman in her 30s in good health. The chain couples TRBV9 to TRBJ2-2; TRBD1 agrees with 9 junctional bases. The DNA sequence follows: TGTGCCAGCAGCTTCACAGGGGGCCTAAACACCGGGGAGCTGTTTTTT. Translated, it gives CASSFTGGLNTGELFF.